This T cell receptor beta chain derives from a study of shared clonotypes between healthy human individuals. In the sorted-subset replicate PCRs, around 200 ng DNA, some 30,000 T cell genomes, was used. Assay: immunoSEQ multiplex PCR; the TCRdb copy retains only in-frame clones and omits some. The sample lists some 2,000,000 clones, about 95% occurring once. V lost 8 bases, J lost 7 bases, and 18 bases lay in between. Germline CDR1 reads MNHEY; CDR2 reads SMNVEV (reference sequence). The CDR3 loop spans 15 amino acids. Broader study findings: Despite large depth, sorted-subset datasets appeared incompletely sequenced.

Notes on this clone: As yet, its antigen is unknown.

CD45RO-negative, CCR7-positively selected cells formed the naive CD8 fraction, excluding terminally differentiated effector memory CD45RA+ cells. The sequence came from a man between 18 and 29 years old in good health. This chain uses TRBV27 with TRBJ1-6, with D possibly TRBD1 on 6 matching bases. Specimen: naive CD8+ T cells sorted from blood. DNA for the CDR3: TGTGCCAGCGGGGGATTCACAGGGTCAAATTCACCCCTCCACTTT. Residues: CASGGFTGSNSPLHF.